Detailed here is one TCR beta chain. V lost 5 bases to trimming and J lost 0 bases; unmatched junction nucleotides: 4. The germline V gene encodes CDR1 LNHDA and CDR2 SQIVND (reference sequence). This CDR3 contains 14 residues. Those enrolled, adults aged roughly 18 to 95 years, came from about two dozen US areas. Cohort placement rested on clinical history that participants reported themselves. The data were obtained in a study of blood T cell repertoires in COVID-19. Under the authors' procedure: Counts of nucleated cells, estimated from reference gene primer amplification, were obtained. The repertoire was sequenced with immunoSEQ multiplex PCR; TCRdb's copy has only in-frame clones and lacks some. That table furnishes V, J and clone size, whereas the DNA furnished D and trimming. The sample has about 310,000 clones, roughly 90% seen once; the top ten hold 4% to 6%.

This chain links TRBV19 with TRBJ2-7, with 7 positions matching TRBD2. Sample: PBMCs or T cells enriched from blood (not recorded which). This receptor was obtained from a man between 60 and 75 years old who had recovered from COVID-19. CDR3: CASSPRTSSYEQYF. In DNA, the CDR3 is TGTGCCAGTAGTCCACGGACTAGCTCCTACGAGCAGTACTTC.